This T cell receptor (beta chain) appears in the sequencing data of a study of T-cell reconstitution after alpha-beta-depleted transplantation in children. Study findings and constraints: Recipient T cells and thymic progenitors that survived gave rise to the high TCRbeta diversity observed at day 60 in some patients.

As concerns this clonotype: Its antigen remains unknown.

Trimming left V 3 bases short and J 1 base short, with 15 bases between. This CDR3 is 15 amino acids long. CDR1 and CDR2 from the germline V gene are DFQATT and SNEGSKA (reference sequence). TCRbeta library construction was performed incorporating unique molecular identifiers. MiXCR, run by TCRdb on the PCR reads, gives a single entry per CDR3 protein. The sample includes roughly 100,000 distinct CDR3 sequences, 4.5% to 7.5% of them seen just once. The source is a female patient aged 2 to 10 who had a stem cell transplant for Fanconi anemia, so the T cells may come from the graft donor. The sample in question was PBMCs, mostly from graft donor cells, obtained 60 days after TCRalphabeta/CD19-depleted stem cell transplant. This chain links TRBV20-1 with TRBJ1-2, with unresolved D. The CDR3 nucleotides are TGCAGTGCTAGGGACGCCAGTTTAATTAACTATGGCTACACCTTC. It is translated as CSARDASLINYGYTF.